This T cell receptor beta chain was captured in a study of T cells in narcolepsy (dated by TCRdb to 2016 to 2018). Broadly, across the study: The study enrolled patients with narcolepsy type 1 or type 2 (NT1, NT2) together with healthy control donors. The study sought autoreactive T cells targeting hypocretin neuron self-antigens (hypocretin, TRIB2) in narcolepsy patients, using TCR Vbeta sequencing to track clonotypes in blood and CSF.

The receptor library was made with the immunoSEQ multiplex PCR assay. In TCRdb, the immuneACCESS table is reduced to in-frame sequences with V and J assigned. These tables do not hold every clone; where another copy was compared, an unresolved V gene accounts for under half, and the others remain unexplained. The sample includes roughly 25,000 clones, with approximately 89% observed a single time. Of the sample, approximately 1.3% falls within the top ten clones. Memory CD4+ T cells were sorted ex vivo from peripheral blood of narcolepsy patients and healthy controls for TCR Vbeta sequencing. V has 4 bases trimmed and J has 5 bases trimmed; junction bases matching no gene number 3. The CDR3 covers 13 residues, taking in both the cysteine and the phenylalanine. Of all the DNA, just the CDR3 is kept, 39 bases in frame from base 1. CDR1 is given as SQVTM and CDR2 as ANQGSEA, both from the germline V gene.

The study at large found these results: Patients and controls had comparable numbers of sequenced blood memory CD4+ clonotypes, averaging about 39,000 and 35,000, respectively. Autoreactive clonotypes were reported to be detected serially in the blood of the same patients and of different patients, but not in the blood of healthy controls. HCRT-specific and TRIB2-specific autoreactive clonotypes were highlighted in plots that compared CD4+ T cell clonotypes in CSF versus blood from the same patient. No sequences matching autoreactive T cell clones were contained in some blood memory CD4+ repertoires from patients and controls.

Concerning this clone: Its binding antigen is unknown. No base quality information exists; no much larger clone differs at one position.

The origin of this receptor is a human donor with narcolepsy. The chain was built from TRBV29-1 and TRBJ2-1, and 9 junctional nucleotides match TRBD1. Specimen: CD45RA- memory CD4+ T cells from PBMCs. The sample's cell subset or site label, in plain terms: memory T cells sorted ex vivo from peripheral blood. The nucleotide sequence is given as TGCAGCGTTGCAGGGGACAGGGACAATGAGCAGTTCTTC. Translation gives CSVAGDRDNEQFF.